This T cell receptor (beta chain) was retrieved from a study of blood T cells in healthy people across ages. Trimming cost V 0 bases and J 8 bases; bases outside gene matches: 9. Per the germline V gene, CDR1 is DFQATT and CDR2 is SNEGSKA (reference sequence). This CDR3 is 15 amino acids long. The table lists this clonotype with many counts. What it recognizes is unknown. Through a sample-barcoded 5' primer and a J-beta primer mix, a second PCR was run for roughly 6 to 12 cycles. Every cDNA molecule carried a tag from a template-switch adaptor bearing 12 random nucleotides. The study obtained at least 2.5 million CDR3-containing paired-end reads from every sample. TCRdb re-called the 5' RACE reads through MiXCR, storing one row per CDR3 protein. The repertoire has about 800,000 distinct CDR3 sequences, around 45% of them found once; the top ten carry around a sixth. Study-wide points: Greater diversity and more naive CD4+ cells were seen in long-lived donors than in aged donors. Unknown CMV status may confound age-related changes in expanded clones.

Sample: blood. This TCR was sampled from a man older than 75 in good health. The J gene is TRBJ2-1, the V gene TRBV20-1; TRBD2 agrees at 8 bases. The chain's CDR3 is CSARDRDGRGYEQFF. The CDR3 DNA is TGCAGTGCTAGAGATCGCGACGGGAGGGGGTATGAGCAGTTCTTC.